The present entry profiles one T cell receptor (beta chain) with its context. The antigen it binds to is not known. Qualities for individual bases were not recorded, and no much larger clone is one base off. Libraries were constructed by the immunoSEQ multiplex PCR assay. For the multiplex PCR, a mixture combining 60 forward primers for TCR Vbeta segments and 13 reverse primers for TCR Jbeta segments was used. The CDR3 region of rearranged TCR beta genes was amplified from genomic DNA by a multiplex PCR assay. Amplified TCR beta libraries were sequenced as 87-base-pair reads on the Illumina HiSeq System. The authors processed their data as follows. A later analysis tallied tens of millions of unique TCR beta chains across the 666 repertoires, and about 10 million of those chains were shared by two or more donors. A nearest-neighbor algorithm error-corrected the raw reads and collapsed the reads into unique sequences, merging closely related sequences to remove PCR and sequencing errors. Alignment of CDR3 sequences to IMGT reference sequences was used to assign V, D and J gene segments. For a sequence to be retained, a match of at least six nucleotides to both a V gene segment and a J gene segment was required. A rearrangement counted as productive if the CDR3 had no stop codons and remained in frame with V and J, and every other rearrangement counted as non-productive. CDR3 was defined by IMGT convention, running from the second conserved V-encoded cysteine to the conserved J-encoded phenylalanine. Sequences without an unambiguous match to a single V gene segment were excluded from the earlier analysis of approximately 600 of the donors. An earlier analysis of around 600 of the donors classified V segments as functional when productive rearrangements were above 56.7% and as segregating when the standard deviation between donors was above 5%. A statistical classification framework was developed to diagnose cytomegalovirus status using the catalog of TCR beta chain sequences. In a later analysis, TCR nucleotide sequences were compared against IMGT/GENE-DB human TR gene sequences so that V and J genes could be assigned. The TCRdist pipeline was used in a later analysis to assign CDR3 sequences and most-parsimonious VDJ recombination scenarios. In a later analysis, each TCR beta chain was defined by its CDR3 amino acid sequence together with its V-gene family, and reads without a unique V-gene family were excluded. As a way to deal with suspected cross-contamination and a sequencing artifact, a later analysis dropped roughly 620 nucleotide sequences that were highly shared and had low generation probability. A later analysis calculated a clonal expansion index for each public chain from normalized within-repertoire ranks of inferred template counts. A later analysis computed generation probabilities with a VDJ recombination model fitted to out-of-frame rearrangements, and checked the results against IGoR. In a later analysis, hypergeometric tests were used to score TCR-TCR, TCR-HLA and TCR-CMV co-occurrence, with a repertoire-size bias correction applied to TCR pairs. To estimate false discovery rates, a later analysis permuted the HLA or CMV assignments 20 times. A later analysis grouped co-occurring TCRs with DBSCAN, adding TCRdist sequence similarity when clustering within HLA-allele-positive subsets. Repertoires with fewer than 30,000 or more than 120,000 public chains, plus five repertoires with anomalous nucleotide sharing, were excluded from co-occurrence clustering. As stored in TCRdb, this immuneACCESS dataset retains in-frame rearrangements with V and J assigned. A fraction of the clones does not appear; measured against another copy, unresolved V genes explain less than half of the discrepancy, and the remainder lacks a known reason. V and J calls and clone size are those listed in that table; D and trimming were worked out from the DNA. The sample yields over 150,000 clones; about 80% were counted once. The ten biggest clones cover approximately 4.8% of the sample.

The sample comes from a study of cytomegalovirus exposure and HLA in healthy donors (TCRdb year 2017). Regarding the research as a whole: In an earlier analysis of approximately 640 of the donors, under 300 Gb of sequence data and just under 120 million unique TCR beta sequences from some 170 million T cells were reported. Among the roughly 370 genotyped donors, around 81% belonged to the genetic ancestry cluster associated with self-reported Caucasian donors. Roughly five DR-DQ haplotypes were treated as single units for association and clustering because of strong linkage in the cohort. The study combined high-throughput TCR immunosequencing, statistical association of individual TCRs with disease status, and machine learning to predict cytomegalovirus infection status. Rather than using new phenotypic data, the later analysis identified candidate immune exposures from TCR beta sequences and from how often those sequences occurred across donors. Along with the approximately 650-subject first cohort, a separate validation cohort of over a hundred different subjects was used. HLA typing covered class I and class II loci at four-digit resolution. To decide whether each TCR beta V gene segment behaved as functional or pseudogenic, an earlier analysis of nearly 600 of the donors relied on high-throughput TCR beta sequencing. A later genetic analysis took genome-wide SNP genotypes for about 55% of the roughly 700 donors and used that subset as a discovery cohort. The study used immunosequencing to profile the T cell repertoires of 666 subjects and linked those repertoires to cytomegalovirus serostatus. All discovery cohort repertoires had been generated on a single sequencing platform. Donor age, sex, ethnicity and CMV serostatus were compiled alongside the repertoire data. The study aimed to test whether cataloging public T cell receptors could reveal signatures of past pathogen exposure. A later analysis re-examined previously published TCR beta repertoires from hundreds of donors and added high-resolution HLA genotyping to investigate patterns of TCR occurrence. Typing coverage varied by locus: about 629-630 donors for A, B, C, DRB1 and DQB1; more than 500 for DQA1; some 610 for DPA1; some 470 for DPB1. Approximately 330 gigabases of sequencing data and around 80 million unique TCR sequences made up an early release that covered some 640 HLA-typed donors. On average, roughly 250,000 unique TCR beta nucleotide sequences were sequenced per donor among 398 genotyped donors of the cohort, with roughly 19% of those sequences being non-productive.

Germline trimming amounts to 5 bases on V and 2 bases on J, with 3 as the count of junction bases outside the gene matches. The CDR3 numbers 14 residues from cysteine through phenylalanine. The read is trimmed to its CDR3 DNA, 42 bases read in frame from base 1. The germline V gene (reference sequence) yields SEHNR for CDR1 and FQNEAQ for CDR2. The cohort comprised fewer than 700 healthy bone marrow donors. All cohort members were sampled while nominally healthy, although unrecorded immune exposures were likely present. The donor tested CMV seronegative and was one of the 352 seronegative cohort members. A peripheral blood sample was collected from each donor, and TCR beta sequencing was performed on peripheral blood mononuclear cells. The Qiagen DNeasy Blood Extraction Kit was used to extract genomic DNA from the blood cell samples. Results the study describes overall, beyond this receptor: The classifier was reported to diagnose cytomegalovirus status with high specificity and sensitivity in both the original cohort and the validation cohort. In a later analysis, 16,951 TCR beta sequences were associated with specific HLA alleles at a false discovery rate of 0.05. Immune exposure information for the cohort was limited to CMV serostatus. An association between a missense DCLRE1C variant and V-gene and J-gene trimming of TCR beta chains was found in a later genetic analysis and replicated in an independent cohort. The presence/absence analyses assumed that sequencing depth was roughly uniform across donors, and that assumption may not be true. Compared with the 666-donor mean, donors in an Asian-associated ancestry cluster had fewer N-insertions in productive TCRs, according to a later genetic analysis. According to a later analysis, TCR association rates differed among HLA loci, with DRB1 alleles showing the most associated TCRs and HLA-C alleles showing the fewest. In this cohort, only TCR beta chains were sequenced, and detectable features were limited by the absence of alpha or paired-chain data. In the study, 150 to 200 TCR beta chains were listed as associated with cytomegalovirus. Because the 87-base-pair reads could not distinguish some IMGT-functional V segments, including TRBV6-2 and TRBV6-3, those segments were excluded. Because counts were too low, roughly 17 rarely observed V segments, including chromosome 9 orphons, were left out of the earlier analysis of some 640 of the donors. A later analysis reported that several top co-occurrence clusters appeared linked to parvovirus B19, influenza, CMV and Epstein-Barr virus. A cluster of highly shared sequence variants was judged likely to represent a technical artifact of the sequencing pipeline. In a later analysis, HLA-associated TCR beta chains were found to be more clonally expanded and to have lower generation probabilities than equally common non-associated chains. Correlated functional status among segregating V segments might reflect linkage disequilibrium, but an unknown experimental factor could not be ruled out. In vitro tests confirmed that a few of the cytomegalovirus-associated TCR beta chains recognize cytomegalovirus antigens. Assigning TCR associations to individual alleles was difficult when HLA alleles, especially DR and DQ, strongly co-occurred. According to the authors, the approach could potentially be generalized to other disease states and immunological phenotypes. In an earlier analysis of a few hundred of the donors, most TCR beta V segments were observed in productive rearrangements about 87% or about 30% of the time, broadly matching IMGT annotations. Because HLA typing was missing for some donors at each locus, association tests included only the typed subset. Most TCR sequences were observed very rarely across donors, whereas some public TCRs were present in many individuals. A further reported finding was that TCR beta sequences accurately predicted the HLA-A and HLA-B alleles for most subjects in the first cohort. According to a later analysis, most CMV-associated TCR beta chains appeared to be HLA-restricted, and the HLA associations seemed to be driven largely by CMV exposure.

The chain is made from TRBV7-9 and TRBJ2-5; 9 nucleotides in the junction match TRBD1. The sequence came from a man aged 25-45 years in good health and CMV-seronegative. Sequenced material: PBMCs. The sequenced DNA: TGTGCCAGCAGCACAGGGGGCTTACAAGAGACCCAGTACTTC. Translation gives CASSTGGLQETQYF.